This TCR beta chain stems from a study of cytomegalovirus exposure and HLA in healthy donors. Trimming at V came to 4 bases and at J to 5 bases, leaving 1 base not matched to a gene. Germline V gives CDR1 SNHLY, CDR2 FYNNEI. CDR3 length: 15 residues. Primers for the PCR totalled 60 Vbeta and 13 Jbeta. Generated by immunoSEQ multiplex PCR, the TCRdb table keeps only in-frame clones and is missing some. The table has 90,000 to 120,000 clones, 77% seen once; the top ten hold about 4.3%. The origin of this receptor is a male donor in good health and CMV-seronegative. Sequencing input: PBMCs. This chain joins TRBV2 and TRBJ2-5, with 16 nucleotides matching TRBD2. In DNA form, the CDR3 reads TGTGCCAGCAGTGCGGGACTAGCGGGAGGGGAGACCCAGTACTTC. It codes for CASSAGLAGGETQYF.